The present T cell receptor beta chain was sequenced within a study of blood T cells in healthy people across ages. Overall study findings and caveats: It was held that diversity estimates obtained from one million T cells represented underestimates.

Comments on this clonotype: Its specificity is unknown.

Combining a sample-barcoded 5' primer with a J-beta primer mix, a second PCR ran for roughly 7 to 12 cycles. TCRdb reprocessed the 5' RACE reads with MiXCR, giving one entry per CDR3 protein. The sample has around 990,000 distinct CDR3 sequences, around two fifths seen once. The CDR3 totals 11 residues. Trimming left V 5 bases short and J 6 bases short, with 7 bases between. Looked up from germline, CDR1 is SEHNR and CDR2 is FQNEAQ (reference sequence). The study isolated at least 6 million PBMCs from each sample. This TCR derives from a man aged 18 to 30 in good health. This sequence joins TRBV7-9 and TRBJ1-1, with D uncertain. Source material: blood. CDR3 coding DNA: TGTGCCAGCAGCCAGGACCCTGAAGCTTTCTTT. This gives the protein CASSQDPEAFF.